This TCR beta chain stems from a study of TIL therapy for anti-PD-1-resistant metastatic lung cancer. About the research overall: Progressing patients received lymphodepletion, expanded TIL infusion and IL-2. Most patients had lung adenocarcinoma; several tumors were EGFR-mutant, two ALK-rearranged; half smoked currently or formerly. General observations from the study: Patients were highly selected, enriched for treatment-naive, never-smoker and oncogene-addicted cases.

Time point specified: pre-treatment sample, taken before nivolumab and TIL therapy. Worth noting for this clone: Its antigen remains unidentified.

Sequencing used immunoSEQ v3. Repertoires were generated with immunoSEQ multiplex PCR, while TCRdb's copy carries only in-frame clones and drops some. The repertoire holds 55,000 or so clones, with over 75% as singletons. CDR3 length: 16 amino acids. Trimming left V 0 bases short and J 3 bases short, with 18 bases between. Per germline, CDR1 SQVTM and CDR2 ANQGSEA. The chain has TRBV29-1 and TRBJ2-7; TRBD1 or TRBD2 may be the D gene (6 bases each). This receptor was taken from a person between 25 and 80 years old with non-small cell lung cancer. The sample here was blood, taken at baseline. In nucleotides, the CDR3 is TGCAGCGTTGAAGATCCAGAGGGGGGAAAGAACTACGAGCAGTACTTC. It translates to CSVEDPEGGKNYEQYF.